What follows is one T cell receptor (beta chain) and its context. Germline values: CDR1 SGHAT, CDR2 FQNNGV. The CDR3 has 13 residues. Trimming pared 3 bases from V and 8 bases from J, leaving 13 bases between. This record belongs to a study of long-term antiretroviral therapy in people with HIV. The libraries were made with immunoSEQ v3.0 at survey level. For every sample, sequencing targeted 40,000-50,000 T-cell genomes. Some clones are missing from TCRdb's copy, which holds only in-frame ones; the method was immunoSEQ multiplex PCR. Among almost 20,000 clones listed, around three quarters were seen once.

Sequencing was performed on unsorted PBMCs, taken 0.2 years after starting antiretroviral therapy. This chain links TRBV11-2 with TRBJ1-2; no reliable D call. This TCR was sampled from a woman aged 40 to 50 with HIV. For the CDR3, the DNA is TGTGCCAGCAGCTTTCGTACTCGTGGAGGCTACACCTTC. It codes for CASSFRTRGGYTF.